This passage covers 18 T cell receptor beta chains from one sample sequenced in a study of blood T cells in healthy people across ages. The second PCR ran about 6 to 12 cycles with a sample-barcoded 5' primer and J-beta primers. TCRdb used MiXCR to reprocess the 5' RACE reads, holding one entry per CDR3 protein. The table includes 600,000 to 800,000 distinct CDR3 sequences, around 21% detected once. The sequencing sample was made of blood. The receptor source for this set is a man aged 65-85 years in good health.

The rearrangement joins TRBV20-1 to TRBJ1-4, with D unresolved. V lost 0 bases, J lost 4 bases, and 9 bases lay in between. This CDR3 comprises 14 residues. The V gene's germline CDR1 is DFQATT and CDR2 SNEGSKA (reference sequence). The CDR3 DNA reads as TGCAGTGCTAGAGAAGTACCTCATAATGAAAAACTGTTTTTT. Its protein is CSAREVPHNEKLFF.

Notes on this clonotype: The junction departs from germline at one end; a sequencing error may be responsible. This chain's CDR3 is CSTTLGGLTIYNGQFF. In nucleotides, the CDR3 is TGCAGTACGACGCTAGGGGGGCTAACTATCTACAATGGGCAGTTCTTC. This chain joins TRBV20-1 and TRBJ2-5; D is possibly TRBD1 or TRBD2 (6 bases each). The J call is doubtful: the DNA matches TRBJ2-1 better. Looked up from germline, CDR1 is DFQATT and CDR2 is SNEGSKA (reference sequence). This CDR3 spans 16 amino acids.

In DNA, the CDR3 is TGTGCCATCAGTGCGGGGACCCAAGAGACCCAGTACTTC. Translation: CAISAGTQETQYF. V and J are TRBV10-3 and TRBJ2-5, with D perhaps assigned TRBD1 or TRBD2 (5 bases each). V was pared by 4 bases and J by 1 base, with 7 bases between. This CDR3 comprises 13 residues. The germline V gene has CDR1 ENHRY and CDR2 SYGVKD.

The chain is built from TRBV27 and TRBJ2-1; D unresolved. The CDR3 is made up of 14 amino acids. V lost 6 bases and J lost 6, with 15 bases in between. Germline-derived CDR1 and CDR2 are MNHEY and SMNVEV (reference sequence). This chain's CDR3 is CASSRVESFNEQFF. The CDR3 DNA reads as TGTGCCAGCAGCCGAGTGGAGTCGTTCAATGAGCAGTTCTTC.

CDR3 bases: TGTGCCAGCAGCCGGACTAGCGGGAAACCCCTTCAGCAGTTCTTC. It codes for CASSRTSGKPLQQFF. The V gene is TRBV5-5, the J gene TRBJ2-5, with 12 positions matching TRBD2. The J call may be in error: the DNA end matches TRBJ2-1 better. The CDR3 extends over 15 amino acids. CDR1 is SGHKS, CDR2 YYEKEE, per germline (reference sequence).

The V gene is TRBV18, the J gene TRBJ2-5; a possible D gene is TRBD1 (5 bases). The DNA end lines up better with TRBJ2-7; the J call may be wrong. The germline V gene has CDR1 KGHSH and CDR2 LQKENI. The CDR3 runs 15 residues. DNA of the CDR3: TGTGCCAGCTCATCATCGACAGAACTTGCCTACGAGCAGTACTTC. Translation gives CASSSSTELAYEQYF.

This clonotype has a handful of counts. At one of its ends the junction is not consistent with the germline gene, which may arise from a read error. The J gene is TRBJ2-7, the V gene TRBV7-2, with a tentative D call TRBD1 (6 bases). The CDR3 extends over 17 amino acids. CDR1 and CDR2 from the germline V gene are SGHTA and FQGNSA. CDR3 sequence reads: CASRLVFSGTSSYEQYF. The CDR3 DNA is TGTGCCAGCAGATTAGTTTTCTCCGGGACATCGTCCTACGAGCAGTACTTC.

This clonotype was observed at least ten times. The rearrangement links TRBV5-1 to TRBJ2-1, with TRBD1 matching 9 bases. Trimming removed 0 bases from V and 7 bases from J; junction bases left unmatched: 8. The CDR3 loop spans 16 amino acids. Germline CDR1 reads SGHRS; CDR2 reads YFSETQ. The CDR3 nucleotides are TGCGCCAGCAGCTTGGAGGGACAGGGCTTCGGGAATGAGCAGTTCTTC. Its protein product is CASSLEGQGFGNEQFF.

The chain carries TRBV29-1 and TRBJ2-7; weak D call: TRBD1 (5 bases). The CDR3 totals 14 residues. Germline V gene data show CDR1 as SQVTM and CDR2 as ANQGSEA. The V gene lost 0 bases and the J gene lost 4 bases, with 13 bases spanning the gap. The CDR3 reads CSVEDEDNLYEQYF. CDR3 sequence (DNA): TGCAGCGTTGAAGACGAGGACAATCTTTACGAGCAGTACTTC.

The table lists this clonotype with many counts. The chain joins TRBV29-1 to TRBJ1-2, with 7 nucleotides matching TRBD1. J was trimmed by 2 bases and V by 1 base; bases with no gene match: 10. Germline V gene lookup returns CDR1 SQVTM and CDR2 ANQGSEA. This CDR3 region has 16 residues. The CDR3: CSVEGDRPSGNYGYTF. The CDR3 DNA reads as TGCAGCGTTGAAGGGGACAGACCCTCGGGAAACTATGGCTACACCTTC.

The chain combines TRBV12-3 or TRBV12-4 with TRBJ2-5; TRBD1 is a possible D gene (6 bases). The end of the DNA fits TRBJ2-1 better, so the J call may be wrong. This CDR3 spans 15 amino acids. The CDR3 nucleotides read TGTGCCAGCAGCGTTGGAAACAGGGTGGGGAATGAGCAGTTCTTC. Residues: CASSVGNRVGNEQFF.

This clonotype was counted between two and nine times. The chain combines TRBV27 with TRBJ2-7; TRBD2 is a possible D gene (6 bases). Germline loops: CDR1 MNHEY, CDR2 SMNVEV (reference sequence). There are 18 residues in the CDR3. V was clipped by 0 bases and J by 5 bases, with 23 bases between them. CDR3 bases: TGTGCCAGCAGTTTATCGTTTGGGGGTACCCTTCGGAGGGACGAGCAGTACTTC. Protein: CASSLSFGGTLRRDEQYF.

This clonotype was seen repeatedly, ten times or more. CDR3 amino acids: CASSAYYGYTF. The CDR3 coding sequence is TGTGCCAGCAGTGCTTACTATGGCTACACCTTC. This chain joins TRBV28 and TRBJ1-2, with D unclear. The length of the CDR3 is 11 residues. CDR1 and CDR2 (germline): MDHEN, SYDVKM. The germline V and J ends were trimmed by 5 bases and 3 bases, with 4 bases remaining between them.

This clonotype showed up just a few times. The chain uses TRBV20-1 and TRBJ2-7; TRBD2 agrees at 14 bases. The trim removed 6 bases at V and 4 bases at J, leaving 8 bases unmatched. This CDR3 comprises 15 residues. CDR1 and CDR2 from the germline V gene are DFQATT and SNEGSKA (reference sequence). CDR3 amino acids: CSAGLAGVSRYEQYF. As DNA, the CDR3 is TGCAGTGCGGGACTAGCGGGAGTTAGCCGTTACGAGCAGTACTTC.

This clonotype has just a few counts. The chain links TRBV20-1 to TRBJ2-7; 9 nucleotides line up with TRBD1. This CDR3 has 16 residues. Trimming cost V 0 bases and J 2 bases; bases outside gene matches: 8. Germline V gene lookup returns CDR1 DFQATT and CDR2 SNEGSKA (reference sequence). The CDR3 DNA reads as TGCAGTGCTAGAGATTCCTCGGGACAGGGAACCTACGAGCAGTACTTC. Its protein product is CSARDSSGQGTYEQYF.

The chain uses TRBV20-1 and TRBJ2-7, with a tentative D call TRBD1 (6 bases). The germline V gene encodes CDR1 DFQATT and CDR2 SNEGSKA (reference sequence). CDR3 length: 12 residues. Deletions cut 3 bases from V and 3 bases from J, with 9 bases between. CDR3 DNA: TGCAGTGCTAGCACAGGGATCTACGAGCAGTACTTC. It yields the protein CSASTGIYEQYF.

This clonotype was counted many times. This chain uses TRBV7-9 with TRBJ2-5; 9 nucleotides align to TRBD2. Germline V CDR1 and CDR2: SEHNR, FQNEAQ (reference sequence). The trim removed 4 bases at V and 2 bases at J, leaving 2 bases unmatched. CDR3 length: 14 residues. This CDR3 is CASSSSGVQETQYF. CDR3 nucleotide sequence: TGTGCCAGCAGCTCTAGCGGGGTACAAGAGACCCAGTACTTC.

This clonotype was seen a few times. The CDR3 DNA follows: TGTGCCAGCACAAGCAGAGGGAACAATGAGCAGTTCTTC. It codes for CASTSRGNNEQFF. This chain joins TRBV2 and TRBJ2-1; tentative D call: TRBD2 (5 bases). The CDR3 loop spans 13 amino acids. Trimming shortened V by 7 bases and J by 5 bases, and 12 bases separated the two germline ends. Germline V gene sequence: CDR1 SNHLY, CDR2 FYNNEI. Full variable domain (missing parts from reference TRBV2 and TRBJ2-1): EPEVTQTPSHQVTQMGQEVILRCVPISNHLYFYWYRQILGQKVEFLVSFYNNEISEKSEIFDDQFSVERPDGSNFTLKIRSTKLEDSAMYFCASTSRGNNEQFFGPGTRLTVL.